This T cell receptor (beta chain) was captured by sequencing in a study of T-cell memory formation after mild COVID-19. Study-level points and caveats: Clones contracting over day 15 to 85 were CD4/CD8 balanced, with later expanders leaning CD4+.

5'RACE with constant-segment primers yielded barcoded, UMI-tagged TCR alpha and TCR beta cDNA libraries. A single record per CDR3 protein comes from TCRdb applying MiXCR to the 5' RACE reads. Among 500,000 to 650,000 distinct CDR3 sequences listed, about 22% were seen once. Germline assignment: CDR1 LGHDT and CDR2 YNNKEL (reference sequence). V shed 3 bases and J shed 8 bases, with 23 bases lying between them. The CDR3 loop spans 17 amino acids. The table lists this clonotype with a few counts. Its antigen is not identified. This rearrangement joins TRBV3-1 to TRBJ2-1, with unresolved D. The receptor comes from an adult woman who had mild COVID-19 (a few samples of this study predate the infection). Cell type and time point are not known. The sample taken for sequencing was PBMCs or a T cell subset sorted from them (not recorded which). The CDR3: CASSHLESYVVVDEQFF. The CDR3 DNA reads as TGTGCCAGCAGCCATTTAGAGAGCTATGTCGTGGTGGATGAGCAGTTCTTC.